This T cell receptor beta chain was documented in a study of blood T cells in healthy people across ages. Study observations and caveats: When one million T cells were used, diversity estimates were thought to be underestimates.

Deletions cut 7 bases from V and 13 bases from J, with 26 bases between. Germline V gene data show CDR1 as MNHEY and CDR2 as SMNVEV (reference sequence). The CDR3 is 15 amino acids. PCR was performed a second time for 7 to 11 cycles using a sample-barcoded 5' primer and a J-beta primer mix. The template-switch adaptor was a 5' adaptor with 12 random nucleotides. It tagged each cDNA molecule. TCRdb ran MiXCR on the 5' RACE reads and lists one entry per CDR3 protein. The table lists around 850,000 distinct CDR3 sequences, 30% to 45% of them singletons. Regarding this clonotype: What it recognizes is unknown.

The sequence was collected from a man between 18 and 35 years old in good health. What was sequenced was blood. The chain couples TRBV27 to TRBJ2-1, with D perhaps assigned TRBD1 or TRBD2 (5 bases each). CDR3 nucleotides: TGTGCCAGCAAAGGCATGAGGGGCCTTCCGGAGACCCAGTTCTTC. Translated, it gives CASKGMRGLPETQFF.